Below are 6 T cell receptor beta chains sequenced from a single sample in a study of shared clonotypes between healthy human individuals. Using immunoSEQ multiplex PCR, the repertoire was profiled, and TCRdb retains in-frame clones only, with some absent. The data contain roughly 95,000 clones, roughly 45% of them singletons. Sequencing was performed on PBMCs. The receptors were gathered from a woman in her 40s in good health. Some clones in this sample may be carry-over from other donors' samples.

This clone was seen many times. The sample carries other DNA sequences with the same CDR3. The chain links TRBV9 to TRBJ1-1, with D unclear. Germline V gives CDR1 SGDLS, CDR2 YYNGEE. The V and J ends lost 0 bases and 0 bases respectively, with 6 bases between them. The CDR3 is made up of 14 amino acids. The CDR3 spells CASSVDALNTEAFF. The CDR3 nucleotides are TGTGCCAGCAGCGTAGATGCGTTGAACACTGAAGCTTTCTTT.

This rearrangement joins TRBV29-1 to TRBJ2-2; no clear D gene. The CDR3 runs to 12 residues. V was cut by 6 bases and J by 1 base, with 6 bases left in between. Germline CDR1 and CDR2: SQVTM and ANQGSEA. CDR3 nucleotides: TGCAGCGTGAGAGGGAACACCGGGGAGCTGTTTTTT. As protein: CSVRGNTGELFF.

Only one count was recorded for this clone. This may be a read error, as it is one base from a much larger clone. The chain is built from TRBV30 and TRBJ2-5; TRBD2 might be the D (5 bases). V lost 2 bases to trimming and J lost 13 bases, with 20 bases between them. The CDR3 is 13 residues long. CDR1 GTSNPN and CDR2 SVGIG come from the germline V gene (reference sequence). This CDR3 is CAWSYSAQEIRYF. The DNA of the CDR3 is TGTGCCTGGAGTTATAGCGCCCAAGAGATCCGGTACTTC.

The J gene is TRBJ1-2, the V gene TRBV5-1, with D possibly matching TRBD1 (6 bases). The CDR3 has 13 amino acids. The V gene lost 4 bases and the J gene lost 3 bases, with 10 bases spanning the gap. Germline-derived CDR1 and CDR2 are SGHRS and YFSETQ. The CDR3 region is CASSREGDYGYTF. The CDR3 coding sequence is TGCGCCAGCAGCCGCGAGGGGGACTATGGCTACACCTTC.

Points on this clone: A far larger clone is only one base removed, so a read error is likely. The chain couples TRBV28 to TRBJ1-2; 7 nucleotides align to TRBD1. The CDR3 has 15 amino acids. The germline CDR1 and CDR2 sequences are MDHEN and SYDVKM. V lost 7 bases, J lost 1 base, and 9 bases stayed unmatched. The CDR3 sequence is CASIDRTGHNYGYTF. The CDR3 DNA reads TGTGCCAGCATCGACCGGACAGGCCATAACTATGGCTACACCTTC.

This chain connects TRBV5-1 to TRBJ2-1; 14 nucleotides agree with TRBD2. CDR3 length: 15 residues. The germline V gene has CDR1 SGHRS and CDR2 YFSETQ. Trimming at V came to 3 bases and at J to 10 bases, leaving 6 bases not matched to a gene. The CDR3 sequence: CASSWGLAGVGEQFF. CDR3 nucleotide sequence: TGCGCCAGCAGCTGGGGACTAGCGGGAGTAGGAGAGCAGTTCTTC.